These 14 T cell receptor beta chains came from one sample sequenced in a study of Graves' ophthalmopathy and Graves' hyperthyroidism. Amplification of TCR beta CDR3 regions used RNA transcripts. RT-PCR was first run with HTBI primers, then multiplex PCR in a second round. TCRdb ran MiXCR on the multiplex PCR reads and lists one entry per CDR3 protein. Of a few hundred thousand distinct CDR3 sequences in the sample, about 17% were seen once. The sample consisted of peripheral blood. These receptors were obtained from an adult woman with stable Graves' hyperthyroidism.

In DNA form, the CDR3 reads TGTGCCAGCAGTGAAGAGCTTTACAGGGAGACCCAGTACTTC. This translates into CASSEELYRETQYF. The chain combines TRBV6-1 with TRBJ2-5; weak D call: TRBD1 (5 bases). With 1 base removed from V and 5 bases from J, the gap between germline ends came to 11 bases. The CDR3 has 14 residues. Looked up from germline, CDR1 is MNHNS and CDR2 is SASEGT.

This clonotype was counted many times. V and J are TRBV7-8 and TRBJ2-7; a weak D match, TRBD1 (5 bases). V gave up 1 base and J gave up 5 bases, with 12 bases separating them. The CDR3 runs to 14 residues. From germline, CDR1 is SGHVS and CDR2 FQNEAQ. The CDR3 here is CASSLDQGLNEQYF. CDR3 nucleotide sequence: TGTGCCAGCAGCTTAGATCAGGGTCTGAACGAGCAGTACTTC.

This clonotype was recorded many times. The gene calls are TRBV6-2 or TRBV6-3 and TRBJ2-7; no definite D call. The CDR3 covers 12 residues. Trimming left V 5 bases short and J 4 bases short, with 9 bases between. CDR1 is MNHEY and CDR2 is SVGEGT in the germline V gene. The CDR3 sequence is CASSQTAYEQYF. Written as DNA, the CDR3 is TGTGCCAGCAGTCAAACCGCGTACGAGCAGTACTTC.

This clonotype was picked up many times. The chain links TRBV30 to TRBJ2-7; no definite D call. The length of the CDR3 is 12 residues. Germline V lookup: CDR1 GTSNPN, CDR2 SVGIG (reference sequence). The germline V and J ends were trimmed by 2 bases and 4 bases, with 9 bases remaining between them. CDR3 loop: CAWSSPSYEQYF. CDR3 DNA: TGTGCCTGGAGTTCTCCTTCTTACGAGCAGTACTTC.

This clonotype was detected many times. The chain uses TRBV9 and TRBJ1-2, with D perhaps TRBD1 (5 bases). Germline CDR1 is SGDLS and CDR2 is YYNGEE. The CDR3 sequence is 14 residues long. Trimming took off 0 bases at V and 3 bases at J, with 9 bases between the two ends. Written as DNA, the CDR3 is TGTGCCAGCAGCGTAGGAACAGGAGACTATGGCTACACCTTC. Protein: CASSVGTGDYGYTF.

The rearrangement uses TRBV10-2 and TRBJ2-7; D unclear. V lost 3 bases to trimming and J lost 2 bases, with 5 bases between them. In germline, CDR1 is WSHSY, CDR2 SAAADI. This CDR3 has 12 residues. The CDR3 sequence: CASSDYTYEQYF. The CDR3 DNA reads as TGCGCCAGCAGTGATTATACCTACGAGCAGTACTTC.

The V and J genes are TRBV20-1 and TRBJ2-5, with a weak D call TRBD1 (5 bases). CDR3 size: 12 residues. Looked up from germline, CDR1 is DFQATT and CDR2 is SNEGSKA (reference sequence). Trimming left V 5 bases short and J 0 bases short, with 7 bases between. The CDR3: CSAQGHQETQYF. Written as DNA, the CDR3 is TGCAGTGCTCAGGGCCACCAAGAGACCCAGTACTTC.

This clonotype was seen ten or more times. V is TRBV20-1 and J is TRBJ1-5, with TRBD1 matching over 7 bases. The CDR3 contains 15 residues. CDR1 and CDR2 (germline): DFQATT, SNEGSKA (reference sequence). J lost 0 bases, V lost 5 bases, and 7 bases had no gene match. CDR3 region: CSARTGGHSNQPQHF. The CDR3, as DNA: TGCAGTGCTCGGACAGGCGGACATAGCAATCAGCCCCAGCATTTT.

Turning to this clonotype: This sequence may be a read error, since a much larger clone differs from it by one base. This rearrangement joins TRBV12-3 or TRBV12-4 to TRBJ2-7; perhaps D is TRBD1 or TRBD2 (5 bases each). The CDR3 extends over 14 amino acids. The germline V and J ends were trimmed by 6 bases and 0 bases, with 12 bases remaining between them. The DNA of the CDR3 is TGTGCCAGCAGCCGGGACGCGAGCTCCTACGAGCAGTACTTC. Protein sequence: CASSRDASSYEQYF.

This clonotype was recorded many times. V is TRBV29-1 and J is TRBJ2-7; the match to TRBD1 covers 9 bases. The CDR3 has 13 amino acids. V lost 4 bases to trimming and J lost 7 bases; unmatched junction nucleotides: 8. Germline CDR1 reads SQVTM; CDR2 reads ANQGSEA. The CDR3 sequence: CSVGTGEIGEQYF. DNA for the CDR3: TGCAGCGTTGGGACAGGGGAAATTGGGGAGCAGTACTTC.

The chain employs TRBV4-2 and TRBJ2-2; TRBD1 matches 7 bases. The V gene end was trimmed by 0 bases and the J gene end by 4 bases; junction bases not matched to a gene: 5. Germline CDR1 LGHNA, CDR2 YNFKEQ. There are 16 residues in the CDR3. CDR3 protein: CASSQDRGGPTGELFF. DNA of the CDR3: TGTGCCAGCAGCCAAGATCGAGGGGGCCCCACCGGGGAGCTGTTTTTT.

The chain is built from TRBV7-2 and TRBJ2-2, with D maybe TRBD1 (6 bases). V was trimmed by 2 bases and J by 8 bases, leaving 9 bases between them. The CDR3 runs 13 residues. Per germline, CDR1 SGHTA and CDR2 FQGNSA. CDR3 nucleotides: TGTGCCAGCAGCTTAACAGGGTTGGGGGAGCTGTTTTTT. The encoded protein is CASSLTGLGELFF.

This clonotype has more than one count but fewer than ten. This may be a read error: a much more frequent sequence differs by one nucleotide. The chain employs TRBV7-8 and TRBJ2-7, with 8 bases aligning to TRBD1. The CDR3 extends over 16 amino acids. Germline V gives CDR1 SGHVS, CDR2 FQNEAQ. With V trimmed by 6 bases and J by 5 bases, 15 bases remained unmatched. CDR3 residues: CASSSQDRAPRDEQYF. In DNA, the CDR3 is TGTGCCAGCAGTTCCCAGGACAGGGCTCCCCGGGACGAGCAGTACTTC.

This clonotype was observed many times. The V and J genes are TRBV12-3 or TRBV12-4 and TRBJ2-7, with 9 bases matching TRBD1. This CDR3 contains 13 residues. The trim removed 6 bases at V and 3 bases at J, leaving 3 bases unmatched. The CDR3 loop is CASRRQGDYEQYF. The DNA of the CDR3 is TGTGCCAGCAGGCGACAGGGGGACTACGAGCAGTACTTC.